Shown below are 29 T cell receptor beta chains from a single sample sequenced in a study of T cell repertoires in cytomegalovirus infection. TCRdb analysed the reads with MiXCR anew, one entry per CDR3 protein. The profile shows 250,000 or so distinct CDR3 sequences, 15% to 20% of them singletons. The sample comprised CD8+ T cells from PBMCs. The origin of the receptors is a human donor in good health (CMV status not recorded). Some clones in this sample may be carry-over from other donors' samples.

This clonotype was detected a few times. The rearrangement uses TRBV20-1 and TRBJ2-1; 8 bases agree with TRBD1. Trimming took 5 bases from V and 4 from J; bases not matched to a gene: 10. The CDR3 is made up of 15 amino acids. Germline-derived CDR1 and CDR2 are DFQATT and SNEGSKA (reference sequence). This CDR3 is CSASSRDRWYNEQFF. CDR3 nucleotide sequence: TGCAGTGCTTCCTCCCGGGACAGGTGGTACAATGAGCAGTTCTTC.

This clonotype was detected ten times or more. This sequence joins TRBV7-8 and TRBJ1-2; no clear D gene. Trimming left V 1 base short and J 7 bases short, with 7 bases between. This CDR3 comprises 12 residues. Per the germline V gene, CDR1 is SGHVS and CDR2 is FQNEAQ. CDR3 nucleotides: TGTGCCAGCAGCTTAGGCAGTCTTGGCTACACCTTC. It yields the protein CASSLGSLGYTF.

The genes are TRBV27 and TRBJ1-1; D gene unclear. The CDR3 runs to 14 residues. V lost 6 bases and J lost 0, with 11 bases in between. Germline V gene sequence: CDR1 MNHEY, CDR2 SMNVEV (reference sequence). The CDR3 loop is CASRLDGLNTEAFF. CDR3 nucleotides: TGTGCCAGCAGGCTGGACGGATTGAACACTGAAGCTTTCTTT.

The rearrangement uses TRBV25-1 and TRBJ1-2; D not resolved. The CDR3 contains 13 residues. V was pared by 1 base and J by 6 bases, with 9 bases between. Germline lookup yields CDR1 MGHDK and CDR2 SYGVNS. The CDR3 nucleotides read TGTGCCAGCAGTGAATTTAGCGGGGATGGCTACACCTTC. It codes for CASSEFSGDGYTF.

This clonotype showed up many times. This rearrangement joins TRBV7-9 to TRBJ2-1, with TRBD2 matching 11 bases. There are 16 residues in the CDR3. The germline CDR1 and CDR2 sequences are SEHNR and FQNEAQ (reference sequence). The trim removed 3 bases at V and 6 bases at J, leaving 7 bases unmatched. The CDR3 nucleotides read TGTGCCAGCAGCTTCTCGACTAGCGGGGTCGGCAATGAGCAGTTCTTC. Amino acids: CASSFSTSGVGNEQFF.

The V and J genes are TRBV6-6 and TRBJ1-2, with 7 bases matching TRBD1. Trimming removed 5 bases from V and 8 bases from J; junction bases left unmatched: 11. The CDR3 runs to 14 residues. Germline CDR1 MNHNY, CDR2 SVGAGI (reference sequence). The chain's CDR3 is CASSHGTAPWGYTF. The DNA for the CDR3 is TGTGCCAGCAGTCACGGGACAGCACCTTGGGGCTACACCTTC.

The sample holds a few counts of this clonotype. V and J are TRBV9 and TRBJ2-2; D unresolved. Looked up from germline, CDR1 is SGDLS and CDR2 is YYNGEE. The CDR3 is made up of 14 amino acids. The V gene lost 4 bases and the J gene lost 4 bases, with 11 bases spanning the gap. The CDR3, as DNA: TGTGCCAGCAGCCTAGGATGGGCCACCGGGGAGCTGTTTTTT. Translating it yields CASSLGWATGELFF.

The CDR3 region has the DNA TGTGCTAGTGGTTTGGGGGTGGTCACTGAAGCTTTCTTT. Its protein is CASGLGVVTEAFF. The chain carries TRBV12-5 and TRBJ1-1, with unresolved D. CDR3 size: 13 residues. CDR1 is LGHNT, CDR2 FRNRAP, per germline. Trimming left V 1 base short and J 4 bases short, with 7 bases between.

The chain combines TRBV6-6 with TRBJ2-5; the D is unclear. The CDR3 is made up of 15 amino acids. V was shortened by 2 bases and J by 2 bases, with 12 bases between the two germline ends. The germline CDR1 and CDR2 sequences are MNHNY and SVGAGI (reference sequence). The CDR3 DNA follows: TGTGCCAGCAGTTACGTCCGAGGCCCACAAGAGACCCAGTACTTC. This translates into CASSYVRGPQETQYF.

This clonotype occurred a few times. This rearrangement joins TRBV12-3 or TRBV12-4 to TRBJ2-1; 13 bases are a match to TRBD2. The V gene end was trimmed by 3 bases and the J gene end by 5 bases; junction bases not matched to a gene: 13. The CDR3 length is 19 residues. CDR3 amino acids: CASSFQTSGGPLENNEQFF. CDR3 nucleotide sequence: TGTGCCAGCAGTTTTCAGACTAGCGGGGGGCCTCTAGAAAACAATGAGCAGTTCTTC.

This clonotype has at least ten counts. The chain combines TRBV14 with TRBJ2-7; TRBD2 might be the D (6 bases). The CDR3 runs 16 residues. CDR1 is SGHDN and CDR2 is FVKESK in the germline V gene. Trimming shortened V by 3 bases and J by 0 bases, and 15 bases separated the two germline ends. DNA of the CDR3: TGTGCCAGCAGCCACACTGCGGGGCTGAGCTCCTACGAGCAGTACTTC. Amino acids: CASSHTAGLSSYEQYF.

This clonotype was counted only a few times. DNA of the CDR3: TGTGCCAGCAGTCCAACAGGGGAGGGAGGCTACACCTTC. It is translated as CASSPTGEGGYTF. The chain couples TRBV12-3 or TRBV12-4 to TRBJ1-2; 7 nucleotides match TRBD1. The CDR3 contains 13 residues. After removal of 5 bases from V and 8 bases from J, the junction contained 8 bases not matched to a gene.

As regards this clonotype: A much larger clone is a single base away; this may be a read error. This sequence joins TRBV7-6 and TRBJ2-5, with 10 bases matching TRBD1. The CDR3 contains 15 residues. Germline V CDR1 and CDR2: SGHVS, FNYEAQ. CDR3 in DNA: TGTGCCGGCAGCTTAGGGACAGGGGCGTATGAGACCCAGTACTTC. Amino acid sequence: CAGSLGTGAYETQYF.

This clonotype was found many times. This chain uses TRBV24-1 with TRBJ2-3; 10 bases match TRBD1. Trimming at V came to 4 bases and at J to 2 bases, leaving 11 bases not matched to a gene. The CDR3 consists of 18 residues. Germline V gives CDR1 KGHDR, CDR2 SFDVKD. CDR3 nucleotides: TGTGCCACCAGTGACTCTTCTGGACAGGGGGACCCCACAGATACGCAGTATTTT. It yields the protein CATSDSSGQGDPTDTQYF.

V gene TRBV6-5 combines with J gene TRBJ2-1; D might be TRBD2 (6 bases). Germline V CDR1 and CDR2: MNHEY, SVGAGI. Trimming took 2 bases from V and 5 from J, leaving 16 bases between them. The CDR3 is 16 residues long. The CDR3 DNA sequence: TGTGCCAGCAGTTACGGGTTCTACTCGGGAGACAATGAGCAGTTCTTC. Translating it yields CASSYGFYSGDNEQFF.

This clonotype has just a few counts. This chain connects TRBV18 to TRBJ2-6; D is undetermined. V lost 6 bases to trimming and J lost 2 bases, with 11 bases between them. The CDR3 runs to 15 residues. Germline values: CDR1 KGHSH, CDR2 LQKENI. DNA of the CDR3: TGTGCCAGCTCGTGGGGTGCGGCTGGGGCCAACGTCCTGACTTTC. It yields the protein CASSWGAAGANVLTF.

The rearrangement links TRBV5-1 to TRBJ2-1; TRBD1 matches at 7 bases. This CDR3 region has 15 residues. The germline CDR1 and CDR2 sequences are SGHRS and YFSETQ. V dropped 4 bases and J dropped 2; count of bases not matched to a gene: 6. As DNA, the CDR3 is TGCGCCAGCAGCCGGGACAGCTCTCCCTACAATGAGCAGTTCTTC. As protein: CASSRDSSPYNEQFF.

In the case of this clonotype: Relative to the germline gene, one junction end is altered; a read error may explain this. CDR3 coding DNA: TGTGCCAGCAGTGAAGAAGTCCAGCGGGTCCTCTACGATGAGCAGTTCTTC. Its translation: CASSEEVQRVLYDEQFF. The rearrangement uses TRBV6-1 and TRBJ2-1; a possible D gene is TRBD2 (6 bases). CDR3 length equals 17 residues. Looked up from germline, CDR1 is MNHNS and CDR2 is SASEGT.

This clonotype has only a few counts. This sequence joins TRBV27 and TRBJ2-5; TRBD2 aligns across 14 bases. From germline, CDR1 is MNHEY and CDR2 SMNVEV (reference sequence). After removal of 6 bases from V and 2 bases from J, the junction contained 8 bases not matched to a gene. The CDR3 runs 17 residues. The CDR3 region has the DNA TGTGCCAGCAGAACTAGGACTAGCGGGGGGATACAAGAGACCCAGTACTTC. Protein: CASRTRTSGGIQETQYF.

This clonotype has a count of ten or more. The J gene is TRBJ2-5, the V gene TRBV7-2, with D perhaps TRBD2 (6 bases). Germline V gives CDR1 SGHTA, CDR2 FQGNSA. The CDR3 sequence is 15 residues long. With 6 bases removed from V and 5 bases from J, the gap between germline ends came to 19 bases. The CDR3 nucleotides are TGTGCCAGCAGACATAAGGAGGGGTTCTCGGAGACCCAGTACTTC. This translates into CASRHKEGFSETQYF.

The chain employs TRBV19 and TRBJ1-2, with D possibly being TRBD1 (5 bases). Trimming took 5 bases from V and 6 from J, leaving 13 bases between them. CDR1 and CDR2 from the germline V gene are LNHDA and SQIVND (reference sequence). CDR3 length equals 13 residues. DNA for the CDR3: TGTGCCAGTAGTGCGGGACCCGCCGATGGCTACACCTTC. Its protein product is CASSAGPADGYTF.

This chain links TRBV27 with TRBJ2-3; 7 positions agree with TRBD1. CDR1 is MNHEY and CDR2 is SMNVEV in the germline V gene (reference sequence). This CDR3 has 16 residues. Trimming cost V 4 bases and J 0 bases; bases outside gene matches: 7. The CDR3 nucleotides read TGTGCCAGCAGTTCCCGACAGGGCCCAAGCACAGATACGCAGTATTTT. Translation gives CASSSRQGPSTDTQYF.

This clonotype has just one count. V is TRBV29-1 and J is TRBJ2-1; 7 nucleotides align to TRBD2. With V trimmed by 1 base and J by 0 bases, 6 bases remained unmatched. CDR1 SQVTM and CDR2 ANQGSEA come from the germline V gene. The CDR3 has 16 residues. In nucleotides, the CDR3 is TGCAGCGTTGAAGGCGGGCGGGGGATCTCCTACAATGAGCAGTTCTTC. Amino acids: CSVEGGRGISYNEQFF.

In its sample, this clonotype was seen many times. V is TRBV7-6 and J is TRBJ1-2; 8 nucleotides agree with TRBD1. The CDR3 extends over 14 amino acids. Germline V gives CDR1 SGHVS, CDR2 FNYEAQ. The ends lost 5 bases at V and 6 bases at J; junction bases unmatched: 8. CDR3 DNA: TGTGCCAGCAGCCAATTTGACAGGGGAGATGGCTACACCTTC. It yields the protein CASSQFDRGDGYTF.

The rearrangement uses TRBV20-1 and TRBJ2-7; weak D call: TRBD2 (6 bases). Trimming removed 6 bases at V and 1 base at J, with 13 bases between. The CDR3 consists of 13 residues. CDR1 DFQATT and CDR2 SNEGSKA come from the germline V gene (reference sequence). This CDR3 is CSALFGGSYEQYF. The CDR3 DNA reads TGCAGTGCCCTCTTCGGGGGTTCCTACGAGCAGTACTTC.

There are a few counts of this clonotype. The V gene is TRBV28, the J gene TRBJ2-6, with D hard to call. V dropped 7 bases and J dropped 4 bases, with 17 bases sitting between them. The length of the CDR3 is 16 residues. Per germline, CDR1 MDHEN and CDR2 SYDVKM. CDR3 in amino acids: CASNLARRLGANVLTF. The CDR3 bases are TGTGCCAGCAACTTGGCACGGCGCTTGGGGGCCAACGTCCTGACTTTC.

The gene calls are TRBV11-2 and TRBJ2-5; D gene unclear. The germline V gene has CDR1 SGHAT and CDR2 FQNNGV. The CDR3 totals 15 residues. The V end was cut by 2 bases, the J end by 3 bases, with 13 bases between. The CDR3 loop reads CASSLFVDSKETQYF. In nucleotides, the CDR3 is TGTGCCAGCAGCTTATTTGTGGATTCCAAAGAGACCCAGTACTTC.

This chain links TRBV28 with TRBJ2-7; D possibly corresponds to TRBD2 (6 bases). Germline values: CDR1 MDHEN, CDR2 SYDVKM. Trimming left V 6 bases short and J 2 bases short, with 11 bases between. The CDR3 covers 13 residues. CDR3 nucleotides: TGTGCCAGCAGGGGCGGGGTACCCTACGAGCAGTACTTC. This translates into CASRGGVPYEQYF.

Regarding this clonotype: One base away lies a much larger clone, so this may be a sequencing read error. The CDR3 carries no conserved terminal phenylalanine or tryptophan, so it likely arises from a read error. The chain combines TRBV20-1 with TRBJ1-6; perhaps TRBD1 as D (6 bases). V dropped 0 bases and J dropped 9 bases, with 18 bases sitting between them. Germline CDR1 reads DFQATT; CDR2 reads SNEGSKA (reference sequence). This CDR3 region has 16 residues. CDR3 bases: TGCAGTGCTAGAGATAAACCAGGGGATGACGGTTCACCCCTCCACGTT. Its protein is CSARDKPGDDGSPLHV.